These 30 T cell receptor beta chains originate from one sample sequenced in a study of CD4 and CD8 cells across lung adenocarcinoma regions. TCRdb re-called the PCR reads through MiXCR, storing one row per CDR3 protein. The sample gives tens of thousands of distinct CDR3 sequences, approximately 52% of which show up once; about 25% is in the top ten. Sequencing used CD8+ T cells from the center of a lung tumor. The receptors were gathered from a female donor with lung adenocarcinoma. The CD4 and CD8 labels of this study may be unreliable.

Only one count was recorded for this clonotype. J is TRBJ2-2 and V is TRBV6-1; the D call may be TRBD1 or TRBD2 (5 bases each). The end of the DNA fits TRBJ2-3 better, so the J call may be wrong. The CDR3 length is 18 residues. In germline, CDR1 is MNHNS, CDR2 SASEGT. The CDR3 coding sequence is TGTGCCAGCAGTGAAGCGCGTCTTGGGGCTGTGAGCACCGGGGAGCAGTATTTT. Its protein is CASSEARLGAVSTGEQYF.

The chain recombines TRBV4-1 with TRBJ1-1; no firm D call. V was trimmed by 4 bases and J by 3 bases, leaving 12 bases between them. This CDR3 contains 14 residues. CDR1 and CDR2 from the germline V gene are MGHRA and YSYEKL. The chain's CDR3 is CASSRGLRDTEAFF. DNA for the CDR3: TGCGCCAGCAGCCGAGGGTTGAGGGACACTGAAGCTTTCTTT.

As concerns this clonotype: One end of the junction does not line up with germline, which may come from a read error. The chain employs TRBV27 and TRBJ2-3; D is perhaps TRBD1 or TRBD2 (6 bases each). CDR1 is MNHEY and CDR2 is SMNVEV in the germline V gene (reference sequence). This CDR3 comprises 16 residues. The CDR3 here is CASRGAGRGDTDTQYF. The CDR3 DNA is TGTGCCAGCAGGGGAGCCGGGAGAGGGGACACAGATACGCAGTACTTT.

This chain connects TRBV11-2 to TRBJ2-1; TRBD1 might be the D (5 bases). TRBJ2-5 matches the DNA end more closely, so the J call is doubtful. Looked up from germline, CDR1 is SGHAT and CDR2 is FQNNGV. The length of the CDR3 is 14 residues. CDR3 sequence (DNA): TGTGCCAGCAGCACTACAGGAGCTAAAGAGACCCAGTACTTC. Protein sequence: CASSTTGAKETQYF.

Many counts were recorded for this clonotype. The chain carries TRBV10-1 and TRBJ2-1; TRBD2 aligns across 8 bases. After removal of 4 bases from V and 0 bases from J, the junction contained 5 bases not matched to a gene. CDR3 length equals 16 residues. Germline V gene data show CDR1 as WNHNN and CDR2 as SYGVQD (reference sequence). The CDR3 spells CASSVAGTSSYNEQFF. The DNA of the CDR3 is TGCGCCAGCAGTGTAGCCGGGACTAGCTCCTACAATGAGCAGTTCTTC.

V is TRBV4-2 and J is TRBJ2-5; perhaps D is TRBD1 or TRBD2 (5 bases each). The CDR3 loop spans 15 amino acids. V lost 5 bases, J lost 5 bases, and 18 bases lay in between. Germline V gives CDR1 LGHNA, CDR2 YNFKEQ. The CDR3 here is CASSAQTMGEETQYF. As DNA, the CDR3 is TGTGCCAGCAGCGCCCAAACAATGGGGGAGGAGACCCAGTACTTC.

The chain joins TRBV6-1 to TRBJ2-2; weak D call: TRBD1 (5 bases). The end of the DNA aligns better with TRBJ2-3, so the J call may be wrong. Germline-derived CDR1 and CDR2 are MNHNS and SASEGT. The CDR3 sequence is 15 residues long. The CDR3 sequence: CASSGQAVSTGEQYF. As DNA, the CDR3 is TGTGCCAGCAGCGGACAAGCTGTAAGCACCGGTGAGCAGTATTTT.

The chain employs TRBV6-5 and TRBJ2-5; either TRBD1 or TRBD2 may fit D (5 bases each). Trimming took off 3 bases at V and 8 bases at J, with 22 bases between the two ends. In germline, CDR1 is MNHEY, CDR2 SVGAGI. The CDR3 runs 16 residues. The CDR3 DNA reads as TGTGCCAGCAGTTATGCGAGGGGCCTAGCCAAAAACACCCAGTACTTC. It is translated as CASSYARGLAKNTQYF.

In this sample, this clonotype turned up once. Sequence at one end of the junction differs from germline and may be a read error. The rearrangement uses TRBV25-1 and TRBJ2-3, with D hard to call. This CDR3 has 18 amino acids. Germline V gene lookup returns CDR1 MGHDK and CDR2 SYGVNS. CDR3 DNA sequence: TGTGCCAGCAGTCCCACTGATCTCCAGGCTGTGAGCACAAATGAGCAGTACTTT. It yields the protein CASSPTDLQAVSTNEQYF.

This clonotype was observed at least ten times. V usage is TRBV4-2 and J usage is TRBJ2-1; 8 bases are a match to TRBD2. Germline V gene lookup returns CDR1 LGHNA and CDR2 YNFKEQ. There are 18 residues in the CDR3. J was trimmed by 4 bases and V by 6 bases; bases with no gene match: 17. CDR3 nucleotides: TGTGCCAGCAGTCCCCGGAGCCTAGCGGGCCCCCCTTACAATGAGCAGTTCTTC. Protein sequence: CASSPRSLAGPPYNEQFF.

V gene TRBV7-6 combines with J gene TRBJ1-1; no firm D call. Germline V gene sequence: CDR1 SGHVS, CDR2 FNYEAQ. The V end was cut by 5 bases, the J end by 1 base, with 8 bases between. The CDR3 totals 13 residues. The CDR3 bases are TGTGCCAGCAGCAAGGACCAGAACACTGAAGCTTTCTTT. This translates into CASSKDQNTEAFF.

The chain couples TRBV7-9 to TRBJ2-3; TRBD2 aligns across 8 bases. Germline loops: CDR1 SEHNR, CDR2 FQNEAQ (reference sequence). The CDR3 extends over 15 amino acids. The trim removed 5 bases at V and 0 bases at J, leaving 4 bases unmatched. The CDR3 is CASSLLAVSTDTQYF. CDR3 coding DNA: TGTGCCAGCAGCCTACTAGCGGTCAGCACAGATACGCAGTATTTT.

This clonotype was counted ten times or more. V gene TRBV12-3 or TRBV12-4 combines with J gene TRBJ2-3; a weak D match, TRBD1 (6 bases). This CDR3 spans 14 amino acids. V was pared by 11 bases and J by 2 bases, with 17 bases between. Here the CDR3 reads CAGGPADSTDTQYF. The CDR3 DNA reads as TGTGCCGGGGGCCCAGCGGACTCCACAGATACGCAGTATTTT.

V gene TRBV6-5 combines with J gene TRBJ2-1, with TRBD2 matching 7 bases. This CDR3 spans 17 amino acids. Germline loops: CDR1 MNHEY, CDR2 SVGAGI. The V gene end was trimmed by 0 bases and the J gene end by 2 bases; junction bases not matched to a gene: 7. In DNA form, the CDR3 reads TGTGCCAGCAGTTACTCGATGGTGGGACTAACCTACAATGAGCAGTTCTTC. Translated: CASSYSMVGLTYNEQFF.

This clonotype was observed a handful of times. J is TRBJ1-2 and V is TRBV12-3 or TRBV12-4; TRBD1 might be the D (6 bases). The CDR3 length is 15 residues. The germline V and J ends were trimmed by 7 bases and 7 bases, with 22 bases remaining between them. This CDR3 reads CASTPRQAGSGGYTF. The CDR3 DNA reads TGTGCCAGCACTCCTCGACAGGCAGGGTCGGGTGGCTACACCTTC.

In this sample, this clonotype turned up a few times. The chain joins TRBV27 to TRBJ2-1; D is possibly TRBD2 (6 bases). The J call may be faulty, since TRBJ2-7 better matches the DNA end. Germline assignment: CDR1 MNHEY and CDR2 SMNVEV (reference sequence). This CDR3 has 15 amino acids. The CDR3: CASSSQNERAYEQYF. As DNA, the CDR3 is TGTGCCAGCAGTTCCCAGAACGAGCGGGCCTACGAGCAGTACTTC.

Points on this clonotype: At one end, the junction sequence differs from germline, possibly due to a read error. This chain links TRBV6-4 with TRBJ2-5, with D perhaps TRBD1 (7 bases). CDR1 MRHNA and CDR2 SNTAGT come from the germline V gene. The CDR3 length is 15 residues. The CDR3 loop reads CARGGGGGDQDTQYF. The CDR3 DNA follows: TGTGCCAGGGGCGGAGGGGGCGGTGACCAAGATACCCAGTACTTC.

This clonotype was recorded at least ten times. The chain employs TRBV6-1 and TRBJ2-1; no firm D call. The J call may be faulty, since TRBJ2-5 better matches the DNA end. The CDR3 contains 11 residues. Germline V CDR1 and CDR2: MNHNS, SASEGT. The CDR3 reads CATKLLETQYF. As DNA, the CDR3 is TGTGCCACCAAACTATTAGAGACCCAGTACTTC.

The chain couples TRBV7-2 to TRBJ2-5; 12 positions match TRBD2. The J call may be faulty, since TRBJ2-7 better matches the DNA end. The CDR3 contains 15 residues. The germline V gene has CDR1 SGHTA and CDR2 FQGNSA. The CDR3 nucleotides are TGTGCCAGCAGCTTAGGGACTAGCGGGAAATACGAGCAGTACTTC. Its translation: CASSLGTSGKYEQYF.

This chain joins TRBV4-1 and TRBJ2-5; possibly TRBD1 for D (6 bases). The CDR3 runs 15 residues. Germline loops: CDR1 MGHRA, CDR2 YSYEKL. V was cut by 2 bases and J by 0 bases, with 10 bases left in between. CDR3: CASSQTGLNQETQYF. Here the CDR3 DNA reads TGCGCCAGCAGCCAAACAGGGCTAAACCAAGAGACCCAGTACTTC.

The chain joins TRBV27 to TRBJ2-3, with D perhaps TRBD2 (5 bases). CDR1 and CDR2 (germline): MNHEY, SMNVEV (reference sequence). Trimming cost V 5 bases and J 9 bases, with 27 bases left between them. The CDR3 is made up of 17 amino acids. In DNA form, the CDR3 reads TGTGCCAGCAGTCCCCAAATGCGGGTGGGTGCCGCAAACACGCAGTATTTT. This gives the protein CASSPQMRVGAANTQYF.

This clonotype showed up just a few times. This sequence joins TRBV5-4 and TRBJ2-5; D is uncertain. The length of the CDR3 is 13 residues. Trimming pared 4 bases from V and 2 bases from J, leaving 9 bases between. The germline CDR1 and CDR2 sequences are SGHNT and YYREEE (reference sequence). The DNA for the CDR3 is TGTGCCAGCAGCCGGCAGACACAAGAGACCCAGTACTTC. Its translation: CASSRQTQETQYF.

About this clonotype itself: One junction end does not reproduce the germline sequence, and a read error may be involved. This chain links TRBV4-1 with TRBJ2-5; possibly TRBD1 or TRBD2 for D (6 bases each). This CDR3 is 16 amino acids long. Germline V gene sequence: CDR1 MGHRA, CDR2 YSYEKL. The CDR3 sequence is CASGGAGGRAKETQYF. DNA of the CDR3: TGCGCCAGCGGGGGAGCCGGGGGCCGTGCCAAAGAGACGCAGTACTTC.

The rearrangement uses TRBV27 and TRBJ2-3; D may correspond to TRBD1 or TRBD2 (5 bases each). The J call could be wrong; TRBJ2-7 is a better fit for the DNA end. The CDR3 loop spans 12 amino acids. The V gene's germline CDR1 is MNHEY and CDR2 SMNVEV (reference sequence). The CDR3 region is CAGGRLTDTQYF. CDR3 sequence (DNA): TGTGCCGGGGGTCGCCTCACAGATACGCAGTACTTC.

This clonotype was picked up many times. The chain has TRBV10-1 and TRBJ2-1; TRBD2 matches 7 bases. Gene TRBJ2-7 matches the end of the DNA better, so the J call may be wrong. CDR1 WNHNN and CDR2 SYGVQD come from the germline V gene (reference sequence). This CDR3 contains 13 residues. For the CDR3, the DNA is TGCGCCAGCGGGAGGGGCTTGCTACTCGAGCAGTACTTC. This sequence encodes CASGRGLLLEQYF.

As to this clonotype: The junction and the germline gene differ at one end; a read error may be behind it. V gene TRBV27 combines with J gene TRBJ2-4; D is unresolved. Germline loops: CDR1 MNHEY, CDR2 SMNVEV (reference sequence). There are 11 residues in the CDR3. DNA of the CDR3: TGTGCGCTGGGTGCCCCAAACATGCAGTACTTC. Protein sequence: CALGAPNMQYF.

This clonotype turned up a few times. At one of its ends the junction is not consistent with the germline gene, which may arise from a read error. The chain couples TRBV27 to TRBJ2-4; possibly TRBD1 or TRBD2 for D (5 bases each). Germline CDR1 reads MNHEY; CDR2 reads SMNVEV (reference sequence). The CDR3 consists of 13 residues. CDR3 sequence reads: CASGLRATNTQYF. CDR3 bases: TGCGCCTCGGGGCTGCGAGCCACAAACACGCAGTATTTC.

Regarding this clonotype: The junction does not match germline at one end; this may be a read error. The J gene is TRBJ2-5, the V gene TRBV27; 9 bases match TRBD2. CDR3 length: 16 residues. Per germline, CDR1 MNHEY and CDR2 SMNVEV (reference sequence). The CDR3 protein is CVSGGFGGRDQETQYF. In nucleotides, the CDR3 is TGTGTCAGCGGGGGGTTCGGGGGCCGTGACCAAGAGACCCAGTACTTC.

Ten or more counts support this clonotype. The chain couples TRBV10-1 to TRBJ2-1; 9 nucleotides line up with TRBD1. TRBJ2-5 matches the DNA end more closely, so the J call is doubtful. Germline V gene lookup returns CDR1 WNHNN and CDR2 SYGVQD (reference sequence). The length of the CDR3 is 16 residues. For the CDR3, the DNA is TGCGCCAGCAGCAAGGGACAGGGACTCCAAACGGGGACCCAGTACTTC. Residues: CASSKGQGLQTGTQYF.

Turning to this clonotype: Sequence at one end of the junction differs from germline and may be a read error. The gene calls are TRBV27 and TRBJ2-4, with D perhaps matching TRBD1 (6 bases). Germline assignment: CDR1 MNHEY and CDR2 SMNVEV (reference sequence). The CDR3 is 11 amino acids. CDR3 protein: CASSAGDTQYF. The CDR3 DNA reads TGCGCCAGCAGTGCCGGGGACACCCAGTACTTC.